The 27 T cell receptor beta chains below come from one sample, sequenced in a study of T cells in Graves' hyperthyroidism and ophthalmopathy. RNA transcripts gave rise to amplified TCR beta CDR3 regions. The HTBI primer set drove a first-round RT-PCR of the TCR CDR3. TCRdb re-called the multiplex PCR reads with MiXCR, one entry per CDR3 protein. The data show a few hundred thousand distinct CDR3 sequences, 46% seen once. What was sequenced was peripheral blood or thyroid tissue (not recorded which). The receptors were sampled from an adult woman with Graves' disease, either hyperthyroidism or ophthalmopathy (not recorded which).

This sequence joins TRBV2 and TRBJ2-5, with D unresolved. Germline V lookup: CDR1 SNHLY, CDR2 FYNNEI. V lost 6 bases to trimming and J lost 5 bases, with 13 bases between them. The CDR3 runs 13 residues. The CDR3 DNA reads as TGTGCCAGCAGGATCCGACTGATGGAGACCCAGTACTTC. This sequence encodes CASRIRLMETQYF.

This clonotype has just a few counts. The chain couples TRBV7-9 to TRBJ1-2, with TRBD1 as a possible D gene (5 bases). The CDR3 loop spans 13 amino acids. Germline V CDR1 and CDR2: SEHNR, FQNEAQ (reference sequence). Deletions cut 1 base from V and 8 bases from J, with 11 bases between. CDR3 sequence reads: CASSLGQRGGYTF. CDR3 coding DNA: TGTGCCAGCAGCTTAGGTCAGAGGGGCGGCTACACCTTC. Variable domain in full (rest from reference TRBV7-9 and TRBJ1-2): DTGVSQNPRHKITKRGQNVTFRCDPISEHNRLYWYRQTLGQGPEFLTYFQNEAQLEKSRLLSDRFSAERPKGSFSTLEIQRTEQGDSAMYLCASSLGQRGGYTFGSGTRLTVV.

This rearrangement joins TRBV7-9 to TRBJ1-3, with TRBD1 matching 8 bases. V shed 5 bases and J 8 bases; nucleotides not matched to a gene: 14. The CDR3 is 16 residues long. From germline, CDR1 is SEHNR and CDR2 FQNEAQ (reference sequence). Here the CDR3 reads CASSHGQGPDGYTIYF. The DNA of the CDR3 is TGTGCCAGCAGCCACGGACAGGGCCCCGATGGCTACACCATATATTTT.

Worth noting for this clonotype: Its ends do not fully match the called genes, so a read error is possible. This chain joins TRBV19 and TRBJ2-6, with D perhaps TRBD1 or TRBD2 (5 bases each). CDR1 is LNHDA, CDR2 SQIVND, per germline (reference sequence). The CDR3 runs 12 residues. The CDR3 sequence: CASSLEADTEAF. CDR3 bases: TGTGCCAGTAGTCTGGAGGCGGACACTGAAGCTTTC. The full variable domain, in which reference TRBV19 and TRBJ2-6 provide the parts outside the CDR3, is DGGITQSPKYLFRKEGQNVTLSCEQNLNHDAMYWYRQDPGQGLRLIYYSQIVNDFQKGDIAEGYSVSREKKESFPLTVTSAQKNPTAFYLCASSLEADTEAFGAGSRLTVL.

The chain is built from TRBV15 and TRBJ2-5, with D tentatively TRBD2 (6 bases). V gave up 3 bases and J gave up 4 bases, with 15 bases separating them. Germline V gene sequence: CDR1 LNHNV, CDR2 YYDKDF (reference sequence). This CDR3 spans 15 amino acids. CDR3 protein: CATSSVVPGGETQYF. The CDR3 DNA is TGTGCCACCAGCAGCGTTGTCCCCGGGGGAGAGACCCAGTACTTC. Drawing the rest from reference TRBV15 and TRBJ2-5, the complete variable domain is DAMVIQNPRYQVTQFGKPVTLSCSQTLNHNVMYWYQQKSSQAPKLLFHYYDKDFNNEADTPDNFQSRRPNTSFCFLDIRSPGLGDTAMYLCATSSVVPGGETQYFGPGTRLLVL.

As regards this clonotype: Relative to the germline gene, one junction end is altered; a read error may explain this. The chain combines TRBV5-1 with TRBJ2-5, with TRBD2 identical over 11 bases. This CDR3 comprises 14 residues. Per germline, CDR1 SGHRS and CDR2 YFSETQ. CDR3 sequence reads: CAINSGGAAETQYF. The CDR3 region has the DNA TGTGCCATCAATAGCGGGGGGGCCGCAGAGACCCAGTACTTC.

J is TRBJ1-1 and V is TRBV2, with 8 nucleotides matching TRBD1. CDR1 SNHLY and CDR2 FYNNEI come from the germline V gene. V shed 4 bases and J 6 bases; nucleotides not matched to a gene: 7. CDR3 length: 14 amino acids. CDR3 nucleotide sequence: TGTGCCAGCAGTGGTCTACAGGGGGTGGCTGAAGCTTTCTTT. Translated, it gives CASSGLQGVAEAFF.

This chain connects TRBV7-9 to TRBJ2-7; D is undetermined. Deletions cut 6 bases from V and 3 bases from J, with 12 bases between. The germline CDR1 and CDR2 sequences are SEHNR and FQNEAQ (reference sequence). This CDR3 has 13 residues. The CDR3 DNA sequence: TGTGCCAGCAGTCCTGGCAGTTTCTACGAGCAGTACTTC. Amino acids: CASSPGSFYEQYF.

V gene TRBV10-3 combines with J gene TRBJ2-2; D gene ambiguous. The CDR3 covers 13 residues. Deletions cut 4 bases from V and 6 bases from J, with 9 bases between. CDR1 ENHRY and CDR2 SYGVKD come from the germline V gene. The CDR3 DNA reads TGTGCCATCAGTGCTCGGCAGGCCGGGGAGCTGTTTTTT. Protein: CAISARQAGELFF.

The chain joins TRBV7-2 to TRBJ2-5; D possibly corresponds to TRBD1 (6 bases). Trimming took off 6 bases at V and 3 bases at J, with 17 bases between the two ends. The CDR3 extends over 15 amino acids. CDR1 is SGHTA, CDR2 FQGNSA, per germline. CDR3 loop: CASRPTSYREETQYF. As DNA, the CDR3 is TGTGCCAGCAGACCCACATCATACAGGGAAGAGACCCAGTACTTC.

CDR3 DNA sequence: TGCGCCAGCAGCCAAGTTTACGGGTTCGGTCTCTACGAGCAGTACTTC. It encodes CASSQVYGFGLYEQYF. This chain links TRBV4-1 with TRBJ2-7, with D unclear. There are 16 residues in the CDR3. Germline assignment: CDR1 MGHRA and CDR2 YSYEKL. Trimming stripped 1 base from V and 3 bases from J, with 16 bases between.

V and J are TRBV7-9 and TRBJ1-1; maybe TRBD1 (6 bases). This CDR3 spans 13 amino acids. Germline CDR1 is SEHNR and CDR2 is FQNEAQ (reference sequence). V shed 5 bases and J shed 7 bases, with 14 bases lying between them. CDR3 sequence: CASSLLGGLEAFF. As DNA, the CDR3 is TGTGCCAGCAGCCTCCTCGGGGGGCTTGAAGCTTTCTTT.

This clonotype has just a few counts. The rearrangement joins TRBV12-3 or TRBV12-4 to TRBJ1-2; the D is unclear. This CDR3 comprises 12 residues. V dropped 0 bases and J dropped 8 bases, with 7 bases sitting between them. In DNA, the CDR3 is TGTGCCAGCAGTTTAGCGCCCTGGGGCTACACCTTC. It specifies CASSLAPWGYTF.

This clonotype was counted only a few times. The chain carries TRBV29-1 and TRBJ2-2, with TRBD1 identical over 12 bases. V shed 6 bases and J 7 bases; nucleotides not matched to a gene: 21. Germline loops: CDR1 SQVTM, CDR2 ANQGSEA. The CDR3 has 19 residues. CDR3 sequence (DNA): TGCAGCGTCTCACCCGGGACAGGGGGCGATCGTGAAGTAAGCGGGGAGCTGTTTTTT. Protein: CSVSPGTGGDREVSGELFF.

This clonotype was counted ten times or more. The gene calls are TRBV7-9 and TRBJ1-2; a weak D match, TRBD1 (6 bases). Germline CDR1 reads SEHNR; CDR2 reads FQNEAQ (reference sequence). The V gene lost 6 bases and the J gene lost 4 bases, with 15 bases spanning the gap. This CDR3 has 14 amino acids. The CDR3 coding sequence is TGTGCCAGCAGTGACTCCACAGGGACCTATGGCTACACCTTC. As protein: CASSDSTGTYGYTF.

V is TRBV7-8 and J is TRBJ2-7; 8 bases are a match to TRBD1. The V gene's germline CDR1 is SGHVS and CDR2 FQNEAQ. This CDR3 region has 15 residues. With 5 bases clipped from V and 3 bases from J, the junction kept 9 bases outside the gene matches. CDR3 amino acids: CASSRGRDRNYEQYF. The CDR3 nucleotides read TGTGCCAGCAGCCGGGGCCGGGACAGGAACTACGAGCAGTACTTC.

This clonotype was observed a single time. The conserved phenylalanine or tryptophan is not found at the CDR3 terminus, so this likely reflects a read error. The DNA is omitted, as the CDR3 cannot be located on it reliably, and the CDR3 follows TCRdb's listing. The chain links TRBV6-1 to TRBJ2-5; the D call of TRBD1 is as the table states it, not checked on the DNA. In germline, CDR1 is MNHNS, CDR2 SASEGT. The CDR3 length equals 11 residues, ends included. The CDR3 region is CASSEGGDRHY.

This clonotype was recorded at least ten times. The chain carries TRBV5-1 and TRBJ1-1; D gene uncertain. V was clipped by 4 bases and J by 7 bases, with 14 bases between them. Germline lookup yields CDR1 SGHRS and CDR2 YFSETQ. The CDR3 has 13 residues. The CDR3 nucleotides are TGCGCCAGCAGCGATGATCGGCGTCTTGAAGCTTTCTTT. This gives the protein CASSDDRRLEAFF. The full variable domain, completed using reference TRBV5-1 and TRBJ1-1, is KAGVTQTPRYLIKTRGQQVTLSCSPISGHRSVSWYQQTPGQGLQFLFEYFSETQRNKGNFPGRFSGRQFSNSRSEMNVSTLELGDSALYLCASSDDRRLEAFFGQGTRLTVV.

This clonotype was counted a few times. This rearrangement joins TRBV5-1 to TRBJ2-6; D gene unclear. Germline CDR1 reads SGHRS; CDR2 reads YFSETQ. This CDR3 is built from 15 residues. Trimming pared 3 bases from V and 2 bases from J, leaving 9 bases between. The CDR3 reads CASSYTVAGANVLTF. The CDR3 DNA sequence: TGCGCCAGCAGCTATACAGTTGCTGGGGCCAACGTCCTGACTTTC.

The chain links TRBV2 to TRBJ1-2; weak D call: TRBD1 (5 bases). There are 15 residues in the CDR3. V was clipped by 0 bases and J by 1 base, with 9 bases between them. Looked up from germline, CDR1 is SNHLY and CDR2 is FYNNEI. CDR3: CASSEALQGNYGYTF. The DNA of the CDR3 is TGTGCCAGCAGTGAAGCGCTTCAGGGTAACTATGGCTACACCTTC.

This clonotype was seen repeatedly, ten times or more. J is TRBJ2-7 and V is TRBV12-3 or TRBV12-4; the D is unclear. The CDR3 has 11 amino acids. The V gene lost 5 bases and the J gene lost 6 bases, with 8 bases spanning the gap. CDR3 bases: TGTGCCAGCAGTCAGACTGGCGAGCAGTACTTC. Translation gives CASSQTGEQYF.

Only a few counts were recorded for this clonotype. The J gene is TRBJ2-5, the V gene TRBV7-8, with 7 bases lining up with TRBD2. The V and J ends lost 1 base and 4 bases, in that order; junction bases with no gene match: 6. The CDR3 spans 15 residues. Germline CDR1 SGHVS, CDR2 FQNEAQ. The CDR3 bases are TGTGCCAGCAGCTTAGGGCAGGGAGGGATAGAGACCCAGTACTTC. It is translated as CASSLGQGGIETQYF. The whole variable domain, filled in from reference TRBV7-8 and TRBJ2-5, reads GAGVSQSPRYKVAKRGQDVALRCDPISGHVSLFWYQQALGQGPEFLTYFQNEAQLDKSGLPSDRFFAERPEGSVSTLKIQRTQQEDSAVYLCASSLGQGGIETQYFGPGTRLLVL.

In this sample, this clonotype turned up many times. The chain recombines TRBV7-2 with TRBJ2-5; possible D gene TRBD1, 6 bases. V lost 4 bases, J lost 0 bases, and 12 bases lay in between. Looked up from germline, CDR1 is SGHTA and CDR2 is FQGNSA. CDR3 size: 15 residues. In DNA, the CDR3 is TGTGCCAGCAGCTATACAGGGAGTAACCAAGAGACCCAGTACTTC. Amino acid sequence: CASSYTGSNQETQYF.

This clonotype has a count of ten or more. V gene TRBV7-9 combines with J gene TRBJ2-7; D unresolved. The CDR3 contains 16 residues. The ends were cut back, 5 bases at V and 2 bases at J, with 19 bases in the middle. Germline values: CDR1 SEHNR, CDR2 FQNEAQ (reference sequence). The CDR3 reads CASSLRSVGKPYEQYF. In nucleotides, the CDR3 is TGTGCCAGCAGCCTCCGGTCGGTGGGGAAGCCCTACGAGCAGTACTTC. Complete variable domain (other parts from reference TRBV7-9 and TRBJ2-7): DTGVSQNPRHKITKRGQNVTFRCDPISEHNRLYWYRQTLGQGPEFLTYFQNEAQLEKSRLLSDRFSAERPKGSFSTLEIQRTEQGDSAMYLCASSLRSVGKPYEQYFGPGTRLTVT.

The chain's CDR3 is CASSSDLSTLEAFF. As DNA, the CDR3 is TGCGCCAGCAGCTCGGACTTGTCCACCCTTGAAGCTTTCTTT. V and J are TRBV5-1 and TRBJ1-1; D remains unclear. Germline V lookup: CDR1 SGHRS, CDR2 YFSETQ. There are 14 residues in the CDR3. Trimming pared 3 bases from V and 7 bases from J, leaving 16 bases between.

This clonotype was picked up one time. V usage is TRBV10-3 and J usage is TRBJ2-7; 13 bases align to TRBD2. This CDR3 has 13 residues. V trimming: 9 bases; J trimming: 3 bases; junction bases outside the gene matches: 2. The germline V gene has CDR1 ENHRY and CDR2 SYGVKD. The CDR3 DNA sequence: TGTGCCATTGGACTAGCGGGAGTCTACGAGCAGTACTTC. Its translation: CAIGLAGVYEQYF.

The table lists this clonotype with a count of one. The genes are TRBV7-9 and TRBJ2-7, with 9 bases fitting TRBD1. The CDR3 loop spans 15 amino acids. V shed 6 bases and J 0 bases; nucleotides not matched to a gene: 6. CDR1 and CDR2 (germline): SEHNR, FQNEAQ (reference sequence). The CDR3 loop reads CASRAAGQGSYEQYF. CDR3 in DNA: TGTGCCAGCAGGGCCGCGGGACAGGGCTCCTACGAGCAGTACTTC.